This TCR beta chain was obtained from a study of T-cell reconstitution after alpha-beta-depleted transplantation in children. Unique molecular identifiers tagged the TCRbeta library. TCRdb reprocessed the PCR reads with MiXCR, giving one entry per CDR3 protein. Among 200,000 to 250,000 distinct CDR3 sequences listed, roughly 10% were seen once. This clonotype was counted ten times or more. The antigen remains undetermined. Study results and caveats: As was reported, about two months after transplant, alpha-beta T cells came from several hundred expanded graft clones.

The V gene lost 4 bases and the J gene lost 0 bases, with 12 bases spanning the gap. Germline CDR1 and CDR2: DFQATT and SNEGSKA (reference sequence). The CDR3 spans 14 residues. The source was PBMCs, collected before TCRalphabeta/CD19-depleted stem cell transplant. The source is a child under two years old with acute myeloid leukemia, due to receive a stem cell transplant. This chain uses TRBV20-1 with TRBJ1-1; D is possibly TRBD1 (6 bases). CDR3 bases: TGCAGTGCTATCCACGGGGGCATGAACACTGAAGCTTTCTTT. Encoded protein: CSAIHGGMNTEAFF.